This TCR beta chain was identified in a study of T cells after yellow fever vaccination. Study-wide results and limits: Across the CD4 and CD8 compartments, a small share of clonotypes was present in both. Post-booster reappearance was seen for most primary-vaccination clones (about 96% CD4, around 90% CD8). Abundant clonotypes (contaminants from the bulk population) could be present in FACS-sorted repertoires.

5'RACE template switching produced TCR cDNA carrying a universal primer site and UMIs. Each CDR3 protein gets one entry after TCRdb re-called the 5' RACE reads with MiXCR. Of 170,000 or so distinct CDR3 sequences listed, around 8.5% are singletons. About this clonotype itself: Its antigen is unidentified.

The CDR3 extends over 17 amino acids. Germline CDR1 SGHTA, CDR2 FQGNSA. V lost 5 bases, J lost 5 bases, and 9 bases stayed unmatched. The clonotype originates from a man younger than 35 who received the YFV17D yellow fever vaccine. The chain joins TRBV7-2 to TRBJ2-5; 15 positions agree with TRBD2. The input for sequencing was CD8+ T cells sorted from PBMCs, taken 45 days after the yellow fever booster vaccination. CDR3 DNA sequence: TGTGCCAGCAGCCCCAGGACTAGCGGGGGGGCCTGGGAGACCCAGTACTTC. Translated: CASSPRTSGGAWETQYF.